One sample yielded the 24 T cell receptor beta chains listed below, sequenced in a study of molecular identifiers for immune sequencing clone quantification. TCRdb re-analysed the PCR reads in MiXCR, keeping a single row per CDR3 protein. The data contain about half a million distinct CDR3 sequences, approximately 25% of them singletons. Material for sequencing was naive CD8+ T cells from blood, with Jurkat cell RNA spiked in. Subset denoted: FACS-sorted CD8+CD4-CCR7+CD45RA+ naive T cells. The source is a human donor in good health. Some libraries in this study had Jurkat cell RNA spiked in.

This sequence joins TRBV4-3 and TRBJ2-5; weak D call: TRBD1 (5 bases). This CDR3 has 15 residues. CDR1 is LGHNA, CDR2 YSLEER, per germline. Trimming removed 0 bases at V and 4 bases at J, with 12 bases between. The CDR3 loop reads CASSQDYGHLETQYF. The CDR3 DNA follows: TGCGCCAGCAGCCAAGACTACGGACATCTAGAGACCCAGTACTTC.

This clonotype was counted ten times or more. The J gene is TRBJ1-1, the V gene TRBV18, with a tentative D call TRBD1 (6 bases). The V gene's germline CDR1 is KGHSH and CDR2 LQKENI. This CDR3 spans 12 amino acids. V was clipped by 8 bases and J by 5 bases, with 12 bases between them. CDR3 residues: CASSPTGTEAFF. The CDR3 nucleotides read TGTGCCAGCAGTCCAACAGGGACTGAAGCTTTCTTT.

This clonotype was picked up many times. The chain joins TRBV20-1 to TRBJ2-3, with 10 bases that match TRBD2. With 3 bases clipped from V and 6 bases from J, the junction kept 15 bases outside the gene matches. The length of the CDR3 is 17 residues. Germline V gives CDR1 DFQATT, CDR2 SNEGSKA (reference sequence). CDR3 DNA: TGCAGTGCTAGGGATCACCGTCTAGCGGGAGATGCGGATACGCAGTATTTT. It yields the protein CSARDHRLAGDADTQYF.

On this clonotype itself: This sequence may be a read error, since a much larger clone differs from it by one base. This chain connects TRBV9 to TRBJ2-3, with D possibly matching TRBD2 (5 bases). Germline CDR1 reads SGDLS; CDR2 reads YYNGEE. The CDR3 runs to 16 residues. Trimming removed 0 bases at V and 0 bases at J, with 11 bases between. The CDR3 DNA reads as TGTGCCAGCAGCGTAGGTACTAGATTAAGCACAGATACGCAGTATTTT. Encoded protein: CASSVGTRLSTDTQYF.

The gene calls are TRBV27 and TRBJ2-7; no clear D. V was pared by 3 bases and J by 6 bases, with 15 bases between. The CDR3 has 14 residues. Germline V gene sequence: CDR1 MNHEY, CDR2 SMNVEV (reference sequence). CDR3 in DNA: TGTGCCAGCAGTTTGCAACTCCGGGCCGGCGAGCAGTACTTC. Protein: CASSLQLRAGEQYF.

This clonotype was recorded many times. The V gene is TRBV28, the J gene TRBJ2-3, with D unclear. This CDR3 is 13 amino acids long. The V gene's germline CDR1 is MDHEN and CDR2 SYDVKM. Trimming pared 7 bases from V and 6 bases from J, leaving 14 bases between. In nucleotides, the CDR3 is TGTGCCAGCACTCACGCGTATCTCGATACGCAGTATTTT. Translated: CASTHAYLDTQYF.

The chain is built from TRBV23-1 and TRBJ2-3; TRBD2 agrees at 9 bases. TRBV23-1 is marked as an open reading frame, function uncertain. Trimming at V came to 4 bases and at J to 6 bases, leaving 14 bases not matched to a gene. CDR3 length: 17 amino acids. CDR3 residues: CASSRGDPSGRRDTQYF. CDR3 bases: TGCGCCAGCAGTCGAGGGGACCCCAGCGGGAGGCGGGATACGCAGTATTTT.

About this clonotype: This could be a read error, since a much larger clone is one nucleotide away. No conserved phenylalanine or tryptophan ends this CDR3, so it is likely a read error. The DNA is left out, because the CDR3 cannot be placed on it with certainty; the CDR3 is given as TCRdb lists it. This chain uses TRBV11-2 with TRBJ2-7; TRBD1, the D gene given by the table, was not confirmed from the DNA. The CDR3 is 11 residues long, ends included. Per germline, CDR1 SGHAT and CDR2 FQNNGV. The CDR3 is CASSSGTAKYS.

As for this clonotype: This clone may be a read error of a much larger clone one base away. The chain carries TRBV5-6 and TRBJ2-3, with a weak D call TRBD1 (5 bases). V lost 2 bases and J 3 bases, leaving 13 bases between the germline ends. The CDR3 covers 15 residues. CDR1 and CDR2 from the germline V gene are SGHDT and YYEEEE. The CDR3 DNA reads TGTGCCAGCAGCTTCTCACAGGATATAACAGATACGCAGTATTTT. It encodes CASSFSQDITDTQYF.

V and J are TRBV4-3 and TRBJ1-1, with a weak D call TRBD1 (5 bases). Germline V gives CDR1 LGHNA, CDR2 YSLEER. The V end was cut by 0 bases, the J end by 5 bases, with 13 bases between. The CDR3 length is 15 residues. CDR3 region: CASSQDLGGYTEAFF. In nucleotides, the CDR3 is TGCGCCAGCAGCCAAGATCTTGGGGGTTATACTGAAGCTTTCTTT.

In its sample, this clonotype was seen a few times. Here the CDR3 DNA reads TGTGCCAGCTCACCGACGACTAGCGGGACCTTTGGTGAGCAGTTCTTC. This sequence encodes CASSPTTSGTFGEQFF. This rearrangement joins TRBV18 to TRBJ2-1, with 11 bases fitting TRBD2. Germline V gene lookup returns CDR1 KGHSH and CDR2 LQKENI. V dropped 3 bases and J dropped 9; count of bases not matched to a gene: 10. The CDR3 is 16 residues long.

This clonotype was seen a few times. This rearrangement joins TRBV20-1 to TRBJ2-5; D might be TRBD1 (7 bases). The CDR3 is 16 amino acids. V lost 5 bases, J lost 1 base, and 20 bases lay in between. Germline V CDR1 and CDR2: DFQATT, SNEGSKA (reference sequence). The CDR3 DNA reads TGCAGTGCTCACACGGAGGGGGCCCGTATCCAAGAGACCCAGTACTTC. Its translation is CSAHTEGARIQETQYF.

J is TRBJ1-5 and V is TRBV7-6, with D tentatively TRBD1 (5 bases). The CDR3 extends over 14 amino acids. V gave up 5 bases and J gave up 5 bases, with 13 bases separating them. Germline V gene sequence: CDR1 SGHVS, CDR2 FNYEAQ. The CDR3 reads CASSPWGGDQPQHF. CDR3 DNA: TGTGCCAGCAGCCCCTGGGGGGGGGATCAGCCCCAGCATTTT.

This clonotype has a handful of counts. The gene calls are TRBV5-7 and TRBJ1-4, with D unresolved. TRBV5-7 carries the ORF label, with uncertain function. The V end was cut by 0 bases, the J end by 0 bases, with 6 bases between. This CDR3 region has 15 residues. CDR3 nucleotide sequence: TGTGCCAGCAGCTTGGGGGCATCAACTAATGAAAAACTGTTTTTT. Translation gives CASSLGASTNEKLFF.

This clonotype was seen a single time. This chain connects TRBV5-1 to TRBJ1-4; D ambiguous. The CDR3 is 14 amino acids. Germline V gives CDR1 SGHRS, CDR2 YFSETQ. The V and J ends lost 0 bases and 7 bases respectively, with 10 bases between them. CDR3 sequence (DNA): TGCGCCAGCAGCTTGGAAGGAGGGCCTGAAAAACTGTTTTTT. This codes for CASSLEGGPEKLFF.

The sample holds many counts of this clonotype. V usage is TRBV29-1 and J usage is TRBJ2-7, with D perhaps TRBD1 or TRBD2 (6 bases each). With 6 bases removed from V and 2 bases from J, the gap between germline ends came to 20 bases. The CDR3 loop spans 15 amino acids. Germline lookup yields CDR1 SQVTM and CDR2 ANQGSEA. The CDR3 nucleotides read TGCAGCGTGAGGATAGTGGGGGGCATCGCCTACGAGCAGTACTTC. As protein: CSVRIVGGIAYEQYF.

The V gene is TRBV6-2 or TRBV6-3, the J gene TRBJ1-5, with a possible D match to TRBD1 (6 bases). The CDR3 loop spans 19 amino acids. V dropped 5 bases and J dropped 2 bases, with 25 bases sitting between them. Germline V gene data show CDR1 as MNHEY and CDR2 as SVGEGT. CDR3 residues: CASSMGWLTGTRGNQPQHF. In DNA form, the CDR3 reads TGTGCCAGCAGTATGGGCTGGCTCACCGGGACAAGGGGCAATCAGCCCCAGCATTTT.

This chain uses TRBV30 with TRBJ2-5, with 7 bases fitting TRBD1. Germline trimming cut 8 bases from V and 5 bases from J; bases unmatched to any gene: 20. Germline-derived CDR1 and CDR2 are GTSNPN and SVGIG (reference sequence). The CDR3 has 16 residues. CDR3 sequence (DNA): TGTGCCGGCCAAGGACAGGCCGGACCTGCAACGGAGACCCAGTACTTC. Translation: CAGQGQAGPATETQYF.

In this sample, this clonotype turned up a few times. The chain employs TRBV2 and TRBJ2-3, with 7 bases that match TRBD2. The CDR3 runs 17 residues. Trimming took 4 bases from V and 0 from J; bases not matched to a gene: 10. Per the germline V gene, CDR1 is SNHLY and CDR2 is FYNNEI. The CDR3: CASSGQRWEGSTDTQYF. The CDR3 nucleotides are TGTGCCAGCAGTGGGCAAAGGTGGGAGGGGAGCACAGATACGCAGTATTTT.

The chain employs TRBV15 and TRBJ2-7; 11 bases align to TRBD1. Germline assignment: CDR1 LNHNV and CDR2 YYDKDF (reference sequence). After removal of 0 bases from V and 4 bases from J, the junction contained 5 bases not matched to a gene. The CDR3 extends over 16 amino acids. CDR3 DNA sequence: TGTGCCACCAGCAGAGATCTGGGACAGGGGGTTTACGAGCAGTACTTC. Encoded protein: CATSRDLGQGVYEQYF. Based on the CDR3 plus reference TRBV15 and TRBJ2-7, the full variable domain is DAMVIQNPRYQVTQFGKPVTLSCSQTLNHNVMYWYQQKSSQAPKLLFHYYDKDFNNEADTPDNFQSRRPNTSFCFLDIRSPGLGDTAMYLCATSRDLGQGVYEQYFGPGTRLTVT.

On this clonotype itself: In this CDR3 the conserved last residue, phenylalanine or tryptophan, is missing, so a read error is likely. This rearrangement joins TRBV3-1 to TRBJ2-3; tentatively, D is TRBD1 (6 bases). The CDR3 has 14 amino acids. Per the germline V gene, CDR1 is LGHDT and CDR2 is YNNKEL (reference sequence). V was clipped by 2 bases and J by 4 bases, with 10 bases between them. The CDR3 here is CASSQTGKPDTQYL. The CDR3 DNA sequence: TGTGCCAGCAGCCAAACAGGGAAGCCAGATACGCAGTATCTT.

As concerns this clonotype: A single base separates this from a much larger clone, so it may be a read error. The CDR3 spells CASSLGAGPTYELYF. As DNA, the CDR3 is TGTGCCAGCAGCTTAGGGGCAGGGCCGACCTACGAGCTGTACTTC. The chain couples TRBV7-8 to TRBJ2-7; D perhaps matches TRBD1 (5 bases). Germline values: CDR1 SGHVS, CDR2 FQNEAQ. CDR3 length equals 15 residues.

The CDR3 here is CSARELGASGRAGYNEQFF. The CDR3 DNA sequence: TGCAGTGCTAGAGAGCTCGGGGCTAGCGGGAGGGCCGGGTACAATGAGCAGTTCTTC. This chain connects TRBV20-1 to TRBJ2-1; 12 bases are a match to TRBD2. Germline V gene sequence: CDR1 DFQATT, CDR2 SNEGSKA (reference sequence). This CDR3 comprises 19 residues. Trimming took 0 bases from V and 4 from J; bases not matched to a gene: 13.

This clonotype was seen a few times. The gene calls are TRBV4-3 and TRBJ1-1; no clear D. The V end was cut by 4 bases, the J end by 1 base, with 13 bases between. CDR1 is LGHNA, CDR2 YSLEER, per germline. CDR3 length: 15 amino acids. The CDR3 DNA reads TGCGCCAGCAGCCCACTCGGGTCTTCGAACACTGAAGCTTTCTTT. It yields the protein CASSPLGSSNTEAFF.